Reported below is one T cell receptor beta chain. This sample is drawn from a study of blood T cell repertoires in COVID-19. Turning to the study itself: COVID-19 samples, acute and convalescent, were from the United States, Italy and Spain. The analysed material was cDNA or gDNA that came from T cells, B-cell-depleted T cells, or PBMCs.

V dropped 4 bases and J dropped 2 bases, with 18 bases sitting between them. From germline, CDR1 is MNHEY and CDR2 SVGEGT. This CDR3 has 16 amino acids. Measured with immunoSEQ multiplex PCR; TCRdb has only the in-frame clones, and not every one. This sample has about 210,000 clones, with 82% found just once. V usage is TRBV6-2 or TRBV6-3 and J usage is TRBJ2-7; TRBD2 is a possible D gene (5 bases). The receptor comes from a middle-aged woman with acute or convalescent COVID-19. Input material: peripheral blood. This CDR3 is CASSFLALQTPYEQYF. CDR3 DNA: TGTGCCAGCAGTTTCCTAGCACTCCAGACCCCCTACGAGCAGTACTTC.